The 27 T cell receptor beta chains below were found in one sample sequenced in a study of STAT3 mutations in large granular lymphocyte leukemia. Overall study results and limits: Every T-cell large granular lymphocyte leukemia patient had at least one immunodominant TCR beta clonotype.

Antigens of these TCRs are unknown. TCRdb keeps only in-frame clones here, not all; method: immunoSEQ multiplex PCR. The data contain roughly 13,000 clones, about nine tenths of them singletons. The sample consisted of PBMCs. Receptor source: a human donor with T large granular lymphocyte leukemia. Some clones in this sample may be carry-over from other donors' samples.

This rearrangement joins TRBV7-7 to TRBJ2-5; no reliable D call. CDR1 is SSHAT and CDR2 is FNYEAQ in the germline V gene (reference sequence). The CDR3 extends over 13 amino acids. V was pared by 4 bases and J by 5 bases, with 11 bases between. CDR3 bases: TGTGCCAGCAGCTCCGGGTACGGGGAGACCCAGTACTTC. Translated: CASSSGYGETQYF.

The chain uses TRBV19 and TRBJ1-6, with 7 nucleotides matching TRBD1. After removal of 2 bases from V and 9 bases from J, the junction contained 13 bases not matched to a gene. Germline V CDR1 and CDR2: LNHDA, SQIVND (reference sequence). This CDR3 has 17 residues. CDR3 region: CASSIPLRQGLLSPLHF. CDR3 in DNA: TGTGCCAGTAGTATACCCTTGCGACAGGGACTGCTTTCACCCCTCCACTTT.

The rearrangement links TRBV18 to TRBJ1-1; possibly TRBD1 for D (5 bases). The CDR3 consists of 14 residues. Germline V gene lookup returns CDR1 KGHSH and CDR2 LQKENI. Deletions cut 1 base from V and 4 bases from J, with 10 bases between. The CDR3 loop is CASSPQGGGTEAFF. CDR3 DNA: TGTGCCAGCTCACCACAAGGCGGGGGCACTGAAGCTTTCTTT.

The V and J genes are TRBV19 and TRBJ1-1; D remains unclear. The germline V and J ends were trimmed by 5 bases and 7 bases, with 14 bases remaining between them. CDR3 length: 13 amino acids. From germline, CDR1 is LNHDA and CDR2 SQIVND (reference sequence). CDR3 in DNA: TGTGCCAGTAGTCCTCTCATCAACTATGAAGCTTTCTTT. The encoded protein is CASSPLINYEAFF.

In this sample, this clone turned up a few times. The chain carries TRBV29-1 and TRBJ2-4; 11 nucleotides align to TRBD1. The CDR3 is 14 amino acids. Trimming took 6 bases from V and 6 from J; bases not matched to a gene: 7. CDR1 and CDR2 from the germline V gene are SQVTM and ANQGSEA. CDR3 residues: CSVVTGTGGNIQYF. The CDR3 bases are TGCAGCGTGGTTACCGGGACAGGGGGAAACATTCAGTACTTC.

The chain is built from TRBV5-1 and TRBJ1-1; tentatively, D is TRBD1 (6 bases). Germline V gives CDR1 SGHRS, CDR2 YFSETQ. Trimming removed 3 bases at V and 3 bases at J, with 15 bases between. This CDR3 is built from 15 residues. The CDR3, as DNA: TGCGCCAGCAGCTATGACAGGAGGTCAGACACTGAAGCTTTCTTT. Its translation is CASSYDRRSDTEAFF.

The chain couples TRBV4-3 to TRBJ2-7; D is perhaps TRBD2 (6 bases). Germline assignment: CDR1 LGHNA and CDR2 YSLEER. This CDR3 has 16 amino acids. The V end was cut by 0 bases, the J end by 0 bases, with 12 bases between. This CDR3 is CASSQDAGLGSYEQYF. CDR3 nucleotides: TGCGCCAGCAGCCAAGATGCGGGACTTGGCTCCTACGAGCAGTACTTC.

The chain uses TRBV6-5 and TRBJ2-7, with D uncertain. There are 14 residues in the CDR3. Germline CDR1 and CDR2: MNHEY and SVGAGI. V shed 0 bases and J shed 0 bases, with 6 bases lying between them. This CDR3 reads CASSYSRSSYEQYV. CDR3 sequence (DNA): TGTGCCAGCAGTTACTCACGAAGCTCCTACGAGCAGTACGTC.

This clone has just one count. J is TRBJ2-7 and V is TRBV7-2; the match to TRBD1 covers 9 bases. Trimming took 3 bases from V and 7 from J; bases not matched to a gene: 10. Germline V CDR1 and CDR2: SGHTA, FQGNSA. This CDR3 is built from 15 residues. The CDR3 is CASSFGTGPTREQYF. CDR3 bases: TGTGCCAGCAGCTTTGGGACAGGGCCTACGAGGGAGCAGTACTTC.

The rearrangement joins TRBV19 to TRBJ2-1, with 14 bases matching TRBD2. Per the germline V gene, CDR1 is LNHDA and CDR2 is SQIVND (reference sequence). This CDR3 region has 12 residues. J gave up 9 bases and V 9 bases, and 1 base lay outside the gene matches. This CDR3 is CASGLAGGEQFF. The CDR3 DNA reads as TGTGCCAGCGGACTAGCGGGAGGTGAGCAGTTCTTC.

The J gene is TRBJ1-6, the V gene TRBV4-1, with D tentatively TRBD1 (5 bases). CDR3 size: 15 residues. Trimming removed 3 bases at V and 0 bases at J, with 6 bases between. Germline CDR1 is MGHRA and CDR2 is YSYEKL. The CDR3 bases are TGCGCCAGCAGCCAGGGGGTCTCCTATAATTCACCCCTCCACTTT. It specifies CASSQGVSYNSPLHF.

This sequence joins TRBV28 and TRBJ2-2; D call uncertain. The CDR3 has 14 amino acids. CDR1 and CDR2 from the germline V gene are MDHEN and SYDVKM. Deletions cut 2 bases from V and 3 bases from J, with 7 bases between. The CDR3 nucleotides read TGTGCCAGCAGTTTACAAGGGTACACCGGGGAGCTGTTTTTT. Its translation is CASSLQGYTGELFF.

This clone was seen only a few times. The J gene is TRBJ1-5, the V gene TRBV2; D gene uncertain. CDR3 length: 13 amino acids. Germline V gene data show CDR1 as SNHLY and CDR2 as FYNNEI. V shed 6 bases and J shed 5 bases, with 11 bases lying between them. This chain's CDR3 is CASSTDGYQPQHF. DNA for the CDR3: TGTGCCAGCAGCACCGACGGGTATCAGCCCCAGCATTTT. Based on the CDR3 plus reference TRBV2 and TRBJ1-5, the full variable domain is EPEVTQTPSHQVTQMGQEVILRCVPISNHLYFYWYRQILGQKVEFLVSFYNNEISEKSEIFDDQFSVERPDGSNFTLKIRSTKLEDSAMYFCASSTDGYQPQHFGDGTRLSIL.

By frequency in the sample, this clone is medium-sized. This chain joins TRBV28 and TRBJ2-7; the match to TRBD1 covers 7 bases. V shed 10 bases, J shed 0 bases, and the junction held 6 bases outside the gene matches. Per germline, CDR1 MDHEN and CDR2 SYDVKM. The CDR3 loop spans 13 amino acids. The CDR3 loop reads CAILQGTSYEQYF. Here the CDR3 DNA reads TGTGCCATCTTACAGGGGACCTCCTACGAGCAGTACTTC.

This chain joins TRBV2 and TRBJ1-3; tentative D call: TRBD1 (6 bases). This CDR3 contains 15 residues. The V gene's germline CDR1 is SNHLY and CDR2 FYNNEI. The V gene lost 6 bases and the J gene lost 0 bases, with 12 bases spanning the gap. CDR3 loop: CASRQGYSSGNTIYF. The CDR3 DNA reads TGTGCCAGCAGACAGGGATACAGCTCTGGAAACACCATATATTTT.

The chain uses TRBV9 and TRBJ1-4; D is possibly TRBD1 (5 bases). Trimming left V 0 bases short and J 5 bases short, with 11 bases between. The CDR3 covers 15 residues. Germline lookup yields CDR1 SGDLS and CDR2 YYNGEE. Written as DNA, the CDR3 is TGTGCCAGCAGCGTAGGGGCAGGGAAGAATGAAAAACTGTTTTTT. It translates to CASSVGAGKNEKLFF.

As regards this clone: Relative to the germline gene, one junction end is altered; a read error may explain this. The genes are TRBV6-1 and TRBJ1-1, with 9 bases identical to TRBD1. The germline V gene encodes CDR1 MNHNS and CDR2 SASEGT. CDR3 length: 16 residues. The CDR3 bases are TGTGCCAGCAGTGAAGTGCGGGGACAGGGCCGTGTTCACACCCTCTTT. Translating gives CASSEVRGQGRVHTLF.

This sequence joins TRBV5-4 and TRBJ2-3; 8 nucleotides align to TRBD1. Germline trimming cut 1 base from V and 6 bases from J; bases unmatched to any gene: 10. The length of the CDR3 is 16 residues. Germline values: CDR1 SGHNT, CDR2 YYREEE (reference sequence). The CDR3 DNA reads TGTGCCAGCAGCTTGTTGCAGGGGGCAAAGGGGGATACGCAGTATTTT. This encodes CASSLLQGAKGDTQYF.

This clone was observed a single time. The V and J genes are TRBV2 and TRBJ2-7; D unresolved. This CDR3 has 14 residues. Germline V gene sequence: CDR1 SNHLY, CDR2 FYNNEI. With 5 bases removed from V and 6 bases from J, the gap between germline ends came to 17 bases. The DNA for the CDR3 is TGTGCCAGCAGTCGAAACTATGCGTCTCGCGAGCAGTACTTC. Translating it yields CASSRNYASREQYF.

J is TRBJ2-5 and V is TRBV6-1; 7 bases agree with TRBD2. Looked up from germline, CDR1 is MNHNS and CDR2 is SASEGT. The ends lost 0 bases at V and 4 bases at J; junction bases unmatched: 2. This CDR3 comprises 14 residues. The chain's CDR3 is CASSEAGLVETQYF. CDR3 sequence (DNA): TGTGCCAGCAGTGAAGCCGGACTAGTAGAGACCCAGTACTTC.

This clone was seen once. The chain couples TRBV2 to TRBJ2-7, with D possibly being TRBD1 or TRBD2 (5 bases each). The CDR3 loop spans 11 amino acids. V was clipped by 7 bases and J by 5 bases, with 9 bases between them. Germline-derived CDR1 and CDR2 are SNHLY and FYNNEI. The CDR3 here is CASTGGNEQYF. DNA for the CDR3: TGTGCCAGCACTGGGGGTAACGAGCAGTACTTC. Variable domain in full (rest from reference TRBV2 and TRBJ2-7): EPEVTQTPSHQVTQMGQEVILRCVPISNHLYFYWYRQILGQKVEFLVSFYNNEISEKSEIFDDQFSVERPDGSNFTLKIRSTKLEDSAMYFCASTGGNEQYFGPGTRLTVT.

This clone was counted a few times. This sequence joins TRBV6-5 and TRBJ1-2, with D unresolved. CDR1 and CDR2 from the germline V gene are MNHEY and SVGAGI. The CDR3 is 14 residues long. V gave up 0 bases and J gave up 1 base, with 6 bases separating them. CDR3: CASSYSTGNYGYTF. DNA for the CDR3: TGTGCCAGCAGTTACTCGACGGGTAACTATGGCTACACCTTC.

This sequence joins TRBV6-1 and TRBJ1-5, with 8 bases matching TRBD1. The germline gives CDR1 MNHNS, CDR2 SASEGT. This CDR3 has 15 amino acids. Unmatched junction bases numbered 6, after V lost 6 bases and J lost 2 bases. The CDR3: CASSRDRGGNQPQHF. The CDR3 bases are TGTGCCAGCAGCCGCGACAGGGGTGGCAATCAGCCCCAGCATTTT.

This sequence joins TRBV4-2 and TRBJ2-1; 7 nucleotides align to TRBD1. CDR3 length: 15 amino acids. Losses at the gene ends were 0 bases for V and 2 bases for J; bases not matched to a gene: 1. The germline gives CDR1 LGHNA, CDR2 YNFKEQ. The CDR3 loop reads CASSQDRGTYNEQFF. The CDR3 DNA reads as TGTGCCAGCAGCCAAGACAGGGGGACCTACAATGAGCAGTTCTTC.

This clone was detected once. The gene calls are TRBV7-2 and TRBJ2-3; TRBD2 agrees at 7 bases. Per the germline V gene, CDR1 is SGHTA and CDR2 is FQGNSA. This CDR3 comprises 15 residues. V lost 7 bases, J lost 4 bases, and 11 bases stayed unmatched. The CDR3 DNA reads TGTGCCAGCACCCTTAGCGGGCCGCGGGCAGATACGCAGTATTTT. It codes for CASTLSGPRADTQYF.

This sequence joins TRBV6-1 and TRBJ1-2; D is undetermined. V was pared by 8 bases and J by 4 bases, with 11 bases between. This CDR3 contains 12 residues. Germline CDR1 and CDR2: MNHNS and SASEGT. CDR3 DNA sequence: TGTGCCAGCCTGTCCTGGGGCTATGGCTACACCTTC. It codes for CASLSWGYGYTF.

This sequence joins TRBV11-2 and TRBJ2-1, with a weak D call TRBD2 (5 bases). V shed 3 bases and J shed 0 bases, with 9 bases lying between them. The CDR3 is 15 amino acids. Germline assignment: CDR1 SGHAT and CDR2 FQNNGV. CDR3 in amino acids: CASSLSGNSYNEQFF. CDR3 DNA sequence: TGTGCCAGCAGCTTGAGCGGTAACTCCTACAATGAGCAGTTCTTC.